The rows below give T cell receptor beta chains drawn from one sample of a study of blood T cell repertoires in COVID-19. Sequencing was performed with immunoSEQ multiplex PCR; in TCRdb, only in-frame clones are kept and a portion is missing. The table has 140,000 or so clones, over 65% seen once; the top ten hold over 15%. Sequences were obtained from peripheral blood. These receptors originate from a man between 50 and 59 years old with acute or convalescent COVID-19. Each CDR3 is given with its conserved first and last residue. The D gene is left open where the match is weak. A clone size is listed for some rows: how often the clone was seen (once, few, many), or a class if it is expanded.

d_call j_call v_call clone_size cdr3_nt cdr3_aa
TRBD1 TRBJ1-2 TRBV7-9 NA TGTGCCAGCAGTTTGGACAGGGTCGATGGCTACACCTTC CASSLDRVDGYTF
TRBD1 TRBJ2-7 TRBV9 NA TGTGCCAGCAGCGAAGGGGGCAGGGACTACGAGCAGTACTTC CASSEGGRDYEQYF
TRBD1 TRBJ2-7 TRBV6-5 NA TGTGCCAGCAGGGGACAGGGTTCCTACGAGCAGTACTTC CASRGQGSYEQYF
NA TRBJ2-7 TRBV7-3 few TGTGCCAGCAGCTTCGACAGTTCCTACGAGCAGTACTTC CASSFDSSYEQYF
TRBD1 TRBJ2-5 TRBV29-1 NA TGCAGCATAAAGACAGGGGAGACCCAGTACTTC CSIKTGETQYF
NA TRBJ1-1 TRBV12-5 NA TGTGCTAGTGGTCCACCAAGTGGCCAGGGGACTGAAGCTTTCTTT CASGPPSGQGTEAFF
NA TRBJ2-5 TRBV19 once TGTGCCAGCAACAACCCCCTCTCTCGGGCAAGAGGGGGAAGGAGCCAAGAGACCCAGTACTTC CASNNPLSRARGGRSQETQYF
TRBD2 TRBJ2-1 TRBV30 NA TGTGCCTGGAGTATCGGCGGGGGGTCCTACAATGAGCAGTTCTTC CAWSIGGGSYNEQFF
TRBD2 TRBJ2-3 TRBV27 NA TGTGCCAGCAGTTTTGGCGGGGGGCGGGGAGATACGCAGTATTTT CASSFGGGRGDTQYF
NA TRBJ1-4 TRBV3-1/TRBV3-2 NA TGTGCCAGCAGCCGCAGGAGGGCTAATGAAAAACTGTTTTTT CASSRRRANEKLFF
TRBD1 TRBJ2-7 TRBV3-1/TRBV3-2 NA TGTGCCAGCAGCCCGACAGGGGGCGAGCCTTTCTTC CASSPTGGEPFF
NA TRBJ1-1 TRBV2 NA TGTGCCAGCAGTTCTGCTGGGGGGGTGAACACTGAAGCTTTCTTT CASSSAGGVNTEAFF
TRBD1 TRBJ2-5 TRBV30 NA TGTGCCTGGAGTCGCAGGGGGCAGCGAGAGACCCAGTACTTC CAWSRRGQRETQYF
NA TRBJ1-2 TRBV5-6 NA TGTGCCAGCAGCTTGGCAGGGGACTATGGCTACACCTTC CASSLAGDYGYTF
TRBD1 TRBJ2-2 TRBV7-3 NA TGTGCCAGCAGCCAGGGACAGCTCACCGGGGAGCTGTTTTTT CASSQGQLTGELFF
NA TRBJ1-1 TRBV6-1 NA TGTGCCAGCAGTGAATGGGCGGGGGGTAGCGCTGAAGCTTTCTTT CASSEWAGGSAEAFF
TRBD1 TRBJ1-4 TRBV11-2 NA TGTGCCAGCCGGCCCATAGGACAGGGGGTTGAAAAACTGTTTTTT CASRPIGQGVEKLFF
TRBD1 TRBJ2-3 TRBV5-8 few TGTGCCAGCAGCCAAGGACAGGGTGGGGATACGCAGTATTTT CASSQGQGGDTQYF
NA TRBJ1-6 TRBV6-1 NA TGTGCCAGCAGTGAACTGCAGGGTAGCTCACCCCTCCACTTT CASSELQGSSPLHF
NA TRBJ1-5 TRBV19 many TGTGCCAGTAGTCTATTCAGGGGTAGGGCAGATCAGCCCCAGCATTTT CASSLFRGRADQPQHF
TRBD2 TRBJ2-5 TRBV7-7 NA TGTGCCAGCAGCCTGACCGGGACTAGTTTAGAGACCCAGTACTTC CASSLTGTSLETQYF
NA TRBJ1-5 TRBV10-3 once TGTGCCATCAGTGTTGACAAGAATCAGCCCCAGCATTTT CAISVDKNQPQHF
NA TRBJ1-6 TRBV28 NA TGTGCCAGCTACAGGGATGATAATTCACCCCTCCACTTT CASYRDDNSPLHF
NA TRBJ1-3 TRBV3-1/TRBV3-2 few TGTGCCAGCAGCCAAGGTAGAAGGGGCCCCCGCTCTGGAAACACCATATATTTT CASSQGRRGPRSGNTIYF
NA TRBJ2-5 TRBV2 NA TGTGCCAGCGCCCGAGGGACAGCGGGTTACCAAGAGACCCAGTACTTC CASARGTAGYQETQYF
TRBD2 TRBJ2-3 TRBV5-1 NA TGCGCCAGCAGCTTACAGACTAGCGGGATTTCAGATACGCAGTATTTT CASSLQTSGISDTQYF
TRBD1 TRBJ1-6 TRBV4-1 NA TGCGCCAGCAGCCAAGATCCGACAGGGCCCCTTAATTCACCCCTCCACTTT CASSQDPTGPLNSPLHF
NA TRBJ2-2 TRBV7-3 NA TGTGCCAGCAGCTTAGAGGGGGGACTAACCGGGGAGCTGTTTTTT CASSLEGGLTGELFF
NA TRBJ1-4 TRBV19 NA TGTGCCAGTAGTACTCGACCAGTGATGCTTGGGGCAAGTGAAAAACTGTTTTTT CASSTRPVMLGASEKLFF
TRBD1 TRBJ2-2 TRBV3-1/TRBV3-2 NA TGTGCCAGCACCCTAGGGCAGGGGGTAGGAACCGGGGAGCTGTTTTTT CASTLGQGVGTGELFF
TRBD1 TRBJ1-1 TRBV11-2 NA TGTGCCAGCGAAGGGACAGGGGACACTGAAGCTTTCTTT CASEGTGDTEAFF
NA TRBJ1-2 TRBV25-1 NA TGTGCCAGCAGTGAAATTGGGGGGGCGGGCGAGGTCTATGGCTACACCTTC CASSEIGGAGEVYGYTF
NA TRBJ1-3 TRBV30 NA TGTGCCTGGAGTTGGGACTACCCTGGAAACACCATATATTTT CAWSWDYPGNTIYF
TRBD1 TRBJ1-1 TRBV24-1 NA TGTGCCACCAGTGACTCGGTCTCAGGGGGGTTTGGAGCTTTCTTT CATSDSVSGGFGAFF
TRBD1 TRBJ2-5 TRBV29-1 NA TGCAGCGTTGAAACCTACCGGGACAGGGGAGGGGAGACCCAGTACTTC CSVETYRDRGGETQYF
TRBD1 TRBJ1-2 TRBV5-1 NA TGCGCCAGCAGATACGGACAGGACTATGGCTACACCTTC CASRYGQDYGYTF
NA TRBJ2-3 TRBV10-3 NA TGTGCCATCAGTGGAGGACAGCGGACAGATACGCAGTATTTT CAISGGQRTDTQYF
NA TRBJ1-1 TRBV19 few TGTGCCAGTAGTACACCTAGGGGTGGCGGCACTGAAGCTTTCTTT CASSTPRGGGTEAFF
NA TRBJ2-3 TRBV4-2 NA TGTGCCAGCAGCCAAGATCAGGATGATACGCAGTATTTT CASSQDQDDTQYF
TRBD1 TRBJ1-1 TRBV25-1 NA TGTGCCAGCAGTGACTGGACAGGGGGAACTGAAGCTTTCTTT CASSDWTGGTEAFF
NA TRBJ2-1 TRBV2 NA TGTGCCAGCAGTGAAGCTCAGTACAATGAGCAGTTCTTC CASSEAQYNEQFF
TRBD1 TRBJ1-6 TRBV9 NA TGTGCCAGCAGCGGGGGAGGGGGGACAGGGCCCTCACCCCTCCACTTT CASSGGGGTGPSPLHF
NA TRBJ1-2 TRBV11-3 NA TGTGCCAGCAGCCCTCCGGGGTGCGGCTACACCTTC CASSPPGCGYTF
NA TRBJ2-1 TRBV18 NA TGTGCCAGCTGTAACAGGGTCTCCCCCTCGGATGAGCAGTTCTTC CASCNRVSPSDEQFF
TRBD1 TRBJ1-5 TRBV19 few TGTGCCAGTAGGGGGGCAGGGGGCCGCAATCAGCCCCAGCATTTT CASRGAGGRNQPQHF
NA TRBJ1-5 TRBV7-8 NA TGTGCCAGCAGCTTAGAGATGCAGGGCAGCAATCAGCCCCAGCATTTT CASSLEMQGSNQPQHF
NA TRBJ2-3 TRBV6-1 once TGTGCCAGCAGTGGGGGGCGCAGAACAATTATCACAGATACGCAGTATTTT CASSGGRRTIITDTQYF
NA TRBJ2-3 TRBV5-1 NA TGCGCCAGCAGCTTGGATCCCGCGTCGGGCACAGATACGCAGTATTTT CASSLDPASGTDTQYF
NA TRBJ2-7 TRBV29-1 NA TGCAGCGTCGAGGGGCGCGGGGACGAGCAGTACTTC CSVEGRGDEQYF
TRBD2 TRBJ2-1 TRBV24-1 NA TGTGCCACCAGTGATTGGACTAGCGGGGTCTCCTACAATGAGCAGTTCTTC CATSDWTSGVSYNEQFF
TRBD1 TRBJ1-2 TRBV4-1 few TGCGCCAGCAGCCATCATAGCGGGGACAGCGTTCTGATGCGTAACTATGGCTACACCTTC CASSHHSGDSVLMRNYGYTF
NA TRBJ1-2 TRBV12-5 NA TGTGCTAGTGGTTTGGACAGGGCCGGCTACACCTTC CASGLDRAGYTF
NA TRBJ1-2 TRBV14 few TGTGCCAGCAGCCAAGACTATCCGATCAACTATGGCTACACCTTC CASSQDYPINYGYTF
NA TRBJ1-5 TRBV11-3 NA TGTGCCAGCACTACGCCGGGGCCCCAGCATTTT CASTTPGPQHF
TRBD2 TRBJ2-1 TRBV7-8 NA TGTGCCAGCAGCTCTATAGCGGGGGGCCACAATGAGCAGTTCTTC CASSSIAGGHNEQFF
NA TRBJ1-2 TRBV25-1 NA TGTGCCAGCCGGGTCGGTGGGGGGGCGGGCGGCTACACCTTC CASRVGGGAGGYTF
TRBD2 TRBJ2-1 TRBV10-3 NA TGTGCCATCAGTGAGGGTACGGGGGGTACCTACAATGAGCAGTTCTTC CAISEGTGGTYNEQFF